The 12 T cell receptor beta chains in this list originate from one sample, sequenced in a study of early T cells in non-severe SARS-CoV-2 infection. One entry per CDR3 protein results from TCRdb running MiXCR on the 5' RACE reads. The sample holds tens of thousands of distinct CDR3 sequences, 3% to 4.5% seen once. Material for sequencing was whole blood. The receptors were gathered from an adult who was a healthcare worker with PCR-confirmed SARS-CoV-2 infection or an uninfected control (not recorded which).

This clonotype was recorded at least ten times. The chain employs TRBV7-9 and TRBJ2-4; 7 nucleotides agree with TRBD1. CDR3 length: 17 residues. CDR1 SEHNR and CDR2 FQNEAQ come from the germline V gene (reference sequence). Trimming took 5 bases from V and 1 from J; bases not matched to a gene: 11. The CDR3 is CASSDSGGVSAKNIQYF. The CDR3 nucleotides are TGTGCCAGCAGCGACTCAGGGGGAGTATCGGCCAAAAACATTCAGTACTTC.

In this sample, this clonotype turned up many times. The chain joins TRBV24-1 to TRBJ2-3; possibly TRBD1 for D (6 bases). CDR1 and CDR2 (germline): KGHDR, SFDVKD. This CDR3 has 16 amino acids. Trimming stripped 4 bases from V and 2 bases from J, with 15 bases between. CDR3 amino acids: CATSESGQPNTDTQYF. In DNA form, the CDR3 reads TGTGCCACCAGTGAAAGCGGACAGCCTAACACAGATACGCAGTATTTT.

By proportion, this clonotype is medium-sized (0.01 to 0.1%). This chain links TRBV4-3 with TRBJ2-7; no clear D. Looked up from germline, CDR1 is LGHNA and CDR2 is YSLEER. This CDR3 has 13 residues. V was trimmed by 0 bases and J by 6 bases, leaving 9 bases between them. Written as DNA, the CDR3 is TGCGCCAGCAGCCAAGATTCCGGGCGCGAGCAGTACTTC. Translation gives CASSQDSGREQYF.

This clonotype was seen repeatedly, ten times or more. The chain is built from TRBV6-6 and TRBJ2-7; 9 nucleotides line up with TRBD1. The junction had 4 bases not matched to a gene; V was cut back by 4 bases and J by 0 bases. This CDR3 has 15 residues. CDR1 and CDR2 (germline): MNHNY, SVGAGI (reference sequence). The CDR3 DNA reads TGTGCCAGCAGTTCCACGGGACAGGGCTCCTACGAGCAGTACTTC. It encodes CASSSTGQGSYEQYF.

Ten or more counts support this clonotype. The chain is built from TRBV6-5 and TRBJ2-3; D is undetermined. The CDR3 consists of 17 residues. The germline gives CDR1 MNHEY, CDR2 SVGAGI. The ends were cut back, 0 bases at V and 2 bases at J, with 15 bases in the middle. CDR3 residues: CASSYSIPGSLTDTQYF. For the CDR3, the DNA is TGTGCCAGCAGTTACTCGATTCCCGGGTCTCTCACAGATACGCAGTATTTT.

This clonotype was counted many times. The chain carries TRBV10-3 and TRBJ2-3, with 9 bases lining up with TRBD2. V was pared by 3 bases and J by 4 bases, with 2 bases of the junction left unmatched. CDR3 size: 14 residues. CDR1 is ENHRY and CDR2 is SYGVKD in the germline V gene. In DNA form, the CDR3 reads TGTGCCATCAGTGACCGACTAGCGGCAGATACGCAGTATTTT. It codes for CAISDRLAADTQYF.

This clonotype was seen many times. Germline and junction disagree at one end, which may indicate a read error. The chain joins TRBV20-1 to TRBJ2-3; 7 bases are shared with TRBD1. Germline CDR1 DFQATT, CDR2 SNEGSKA (reference sequence). This CDR3 has 15 residues. The CDR3: CSARDRVGSTDTQYF. The CDR3 DNA reads as TGCAGTGCAAGAGACAGGGTCGGGAGCACAGATACGCAGTATTTT.

The chain recombines TRBV20-1 with TRBJ2-5; TRBD1 matches at 8 bases. CDR3 size: 14 residues. CDR1 is DFQATT and CDR2 is SNEGSKA in the germline V gene (reference sequence). V was pared by 6 bases and J by 4 bases, with 10 bases of the junction left unmatched. CDR3 in amino acids: CSAPGGATRETQYF. The CDR3 DNA sequence: TGCAGTGCCCCAGGGGGCGCGACGAGAGAGACCCAGTACTTC.

This clonotype was seen ten or more times. J is TRBJ1-4 and V is TRBV7-2, with 8 nucleotides matching TRBD1. Germline-derived CDR1 and CDR2 are SGHTA and FQGNSA. There are 16 residues in the CDR3. J was trimmed by 7 bases and V by 2 bases; bases with no gene match: 9. DNA of the CDR3: TGTGCCAGCAGCTTAACCGCCGGGACAGGAGGTGAAAAACTGTTTTTT. The encoded protein is CASSLTAGTGGEKLFF.

This clonotype was recorded many times. The V call is TRBV24-1, the J call TRBJ2-3; weak D call: TRBD1 (6 bases). CDR1 is KGHDR, CDR2 SFDVKD, per germline. The length of the CDR3 is 14 residues. V gave up 2 bases and J gave up 2 bases, with 7 bases separating them. The CDR3 sequence is CATSDWTDTDTQYF. The CDR3 nucleotides are TGTGCCACCAGTGATTGGACAGACACAGATACGCAGTATTTT.

This clonotype was seen many times. The chain has TRBV28 and TRBJ1-1; D unresolved. CDR3 length equals 15 residues. Germline V CDR1 and CDR2: MDHEN, SYDVKM. Trimming removed 2 bases at V and 1 base at J, with 11 bases between. CDR3 sequence reads: CASSLNIVPNTEAFF. The CDR3 DNA reads as TGTGCCAGCAGTTTAAATATCGTGCCGAACACTGAAGCTTTCTTT.

At least ten counts were recorded for this clonotype. This sequence joins TRBV6-4 and TRBJ2-7; D possibly corresponds to TRBD1 (6 bases). The germline V and J ends were trimmed by 6 bases and 12 bases, with 21 bases remaining between them. There are 13 residues in the CDR3. The germline V gene encodes CDR1 MRHNA and CDR2 SNTAGT. In DNA, the CDR3 is TGTGCCAGCAGGGACCGGGACACCCTTGAGGGGTACTTC. It codes for CASRDRDTLEGYF.